This entry describes one T cell receptor beta chain. Antigen unknown. The DNA ends 3 residues before the CDR3 does, and the rest of the CDR3 is filled in from the germline J gene. The data were obtained in a study of T cells in women clearing cervical HPV infection. The wider study: Cases were women with histologically confirmed HPV16-related CIN3 or worse, including a couple of invasive cancers.

General study findings and limits: T-cell numbers per sample were unknown and may explain richness differences.

The CDR3 has 15 amino acids. Germline assignment: CDR1 LNHDA and CDR2 SQIVND (reference sequence). The V end was cut by 0 bases, the J end by 7 bases, with 15 bases between. Sequencing used immunoSEQ multiplex PCR; TCRdb keeps in-frame clones, though not all of them. This table lists roughly 50,000 clones. The sequenced material came from blood buffy coat. The chain recombines TRBV19 with TRBJ1-2; D is unclear. This TCR was sampled from a woman aged 18 to 75 with a cervical HPV16 infection that either progressed to CIN3+ or cleared (not recorded which). The CDR3: CASSIDRPDLGGYTF. The DNA read from the CDR3 is TGTGCCAGTAGTATAGATCGTCCCGATCTAGGTGGC. Full variable domain (remainder filled in from reference TRBV19 and TRBJ1-2): DGGITQSPKYLFRKEGQNVTLSCEQNLNHDAMYWYRQDPGQGLRLIYYSQIVNDFQKGDIAEGYSVSREKKESFPLTVTSAQKNPTAFYLCASSIDRPDLGGYTFGSGTRLTVV.